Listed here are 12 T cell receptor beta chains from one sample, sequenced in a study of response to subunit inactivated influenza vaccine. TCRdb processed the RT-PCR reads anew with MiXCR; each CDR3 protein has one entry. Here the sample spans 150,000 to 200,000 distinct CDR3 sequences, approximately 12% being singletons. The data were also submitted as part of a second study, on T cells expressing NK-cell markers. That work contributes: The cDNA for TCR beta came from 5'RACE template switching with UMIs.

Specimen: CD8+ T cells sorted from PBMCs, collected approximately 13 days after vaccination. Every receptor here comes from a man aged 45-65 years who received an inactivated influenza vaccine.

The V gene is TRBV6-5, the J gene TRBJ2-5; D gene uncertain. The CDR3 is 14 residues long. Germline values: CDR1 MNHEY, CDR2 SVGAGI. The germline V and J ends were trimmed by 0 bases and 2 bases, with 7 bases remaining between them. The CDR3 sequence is CASSYSTSQETQYF. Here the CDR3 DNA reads TGTGCCAGCAGTTACTCCACAAGTCAAGAGACCCAGTACTTC.

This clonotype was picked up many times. CDR3 DNA sequence: TGTGCCACCAGCACCCGGACAGCTGGATCTACCGGGGAGCTGTTTTTT. This translates into CATSTRTAGSTGELFF. V usage is TRBV15 and J usage is TRBJ2-2; D possibly corresponds to TRBD1 (6 bases). CDR3 size: 16 residues. In germline, CDR1 is LNHNV, CDR2 YYDKDF (reference sequence). The germline V and J ends were trimmed by 4 bases and 5 bases, with 17 bases remaining between them.

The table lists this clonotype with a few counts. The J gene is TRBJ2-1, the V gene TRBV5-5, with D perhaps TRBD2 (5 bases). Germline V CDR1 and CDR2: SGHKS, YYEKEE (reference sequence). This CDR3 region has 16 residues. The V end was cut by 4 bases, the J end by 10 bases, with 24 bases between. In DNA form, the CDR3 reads TGTGCCAGCAGCCTAGGACTTTCCCCTATCTATAGGGAGCAGTTCTTC. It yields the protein CASSLGLSPIYREQFF.

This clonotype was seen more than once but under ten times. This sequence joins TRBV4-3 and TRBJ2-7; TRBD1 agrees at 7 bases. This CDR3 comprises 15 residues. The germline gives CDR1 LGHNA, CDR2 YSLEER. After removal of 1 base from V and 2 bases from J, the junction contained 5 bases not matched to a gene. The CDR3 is CASSQGGTAAYEQYF. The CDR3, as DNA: TGCGCCAGCAGCCAAGGGGGGACAGCTGCCTACGAGCAGTACTTC.

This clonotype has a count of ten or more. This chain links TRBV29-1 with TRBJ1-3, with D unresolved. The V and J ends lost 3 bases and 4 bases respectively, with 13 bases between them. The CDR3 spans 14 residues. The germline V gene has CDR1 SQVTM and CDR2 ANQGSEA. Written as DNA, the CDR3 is TGCAGCGTTGATGGCCTACTGGGCGGAAACACCATATATTTT. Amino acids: CSVDGLLGGNTIYF.

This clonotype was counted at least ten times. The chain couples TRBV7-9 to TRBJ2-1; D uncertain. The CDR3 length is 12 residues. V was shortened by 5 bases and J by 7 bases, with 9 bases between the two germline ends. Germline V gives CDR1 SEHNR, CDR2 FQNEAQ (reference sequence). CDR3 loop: CASSPPGNEQFF. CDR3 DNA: TGTGCCAGCAGCCCACCCGGAAATGAGCAGTTCTTC.

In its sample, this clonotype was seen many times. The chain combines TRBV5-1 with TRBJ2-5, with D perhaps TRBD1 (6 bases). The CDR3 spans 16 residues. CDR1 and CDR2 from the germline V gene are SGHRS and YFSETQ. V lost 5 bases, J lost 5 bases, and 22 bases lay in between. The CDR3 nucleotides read TGCGCCAGCAGGTACAGGGAATCTACTTCCTTGGAGACCCAGTACTTC. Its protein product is CASRYRESTSLETQYF.

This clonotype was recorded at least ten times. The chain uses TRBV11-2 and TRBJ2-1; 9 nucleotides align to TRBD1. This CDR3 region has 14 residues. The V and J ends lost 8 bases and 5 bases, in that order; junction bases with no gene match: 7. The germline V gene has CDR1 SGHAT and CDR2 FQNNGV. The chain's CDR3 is CASHMGQGNNEQFF. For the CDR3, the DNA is TGTGCCAGCCACATGGGACAGGGAAACAATGAGCAGTTCTTC.

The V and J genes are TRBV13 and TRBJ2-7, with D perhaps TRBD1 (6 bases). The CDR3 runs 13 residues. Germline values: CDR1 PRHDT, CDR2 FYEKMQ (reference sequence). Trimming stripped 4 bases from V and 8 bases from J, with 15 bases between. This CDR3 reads CASSSRQDTKQYF. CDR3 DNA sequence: TGTGCCAGCAGCTCTAGACAGGATACGAAGCAGTACTTC.

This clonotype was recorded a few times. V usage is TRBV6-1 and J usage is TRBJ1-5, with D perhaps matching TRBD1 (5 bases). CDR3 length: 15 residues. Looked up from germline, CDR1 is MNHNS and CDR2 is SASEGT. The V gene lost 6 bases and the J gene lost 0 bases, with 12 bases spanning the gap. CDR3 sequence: CASSPWDGSNQPQHF. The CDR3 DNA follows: TGTGCCAGCAGCCCTTGGGACGGTAGCAATCAGCCCCAGCATTTT.

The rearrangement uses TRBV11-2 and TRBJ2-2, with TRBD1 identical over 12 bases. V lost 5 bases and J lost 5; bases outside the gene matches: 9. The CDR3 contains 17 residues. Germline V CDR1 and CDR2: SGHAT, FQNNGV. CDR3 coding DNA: TGTGCCAGCAGCCCCCGGGACAGGGGGCTTGGGACCGGGGAGCTGTTTTTT. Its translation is CASSPRDRGLGTGELFF.

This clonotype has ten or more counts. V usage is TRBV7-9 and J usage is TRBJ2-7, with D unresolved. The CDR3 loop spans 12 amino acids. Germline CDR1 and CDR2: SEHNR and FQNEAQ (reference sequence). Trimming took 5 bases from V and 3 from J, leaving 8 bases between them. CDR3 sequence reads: CASSKTSYEQYF. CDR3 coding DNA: TGTGCCAGCAGCAAAACGAGCTACGAGCAGTACTTC. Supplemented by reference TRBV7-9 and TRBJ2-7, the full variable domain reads DTGVSQNPRHKITKRGQNVTFRCDPISEHNRLYWYRQTLGQGPEFLTYFQNEAQLEKSRLLSDRFSAERPKGSFSTLEIQRTEQGDSAMYLCASSKTSYEQYFGPGTRLTVT.